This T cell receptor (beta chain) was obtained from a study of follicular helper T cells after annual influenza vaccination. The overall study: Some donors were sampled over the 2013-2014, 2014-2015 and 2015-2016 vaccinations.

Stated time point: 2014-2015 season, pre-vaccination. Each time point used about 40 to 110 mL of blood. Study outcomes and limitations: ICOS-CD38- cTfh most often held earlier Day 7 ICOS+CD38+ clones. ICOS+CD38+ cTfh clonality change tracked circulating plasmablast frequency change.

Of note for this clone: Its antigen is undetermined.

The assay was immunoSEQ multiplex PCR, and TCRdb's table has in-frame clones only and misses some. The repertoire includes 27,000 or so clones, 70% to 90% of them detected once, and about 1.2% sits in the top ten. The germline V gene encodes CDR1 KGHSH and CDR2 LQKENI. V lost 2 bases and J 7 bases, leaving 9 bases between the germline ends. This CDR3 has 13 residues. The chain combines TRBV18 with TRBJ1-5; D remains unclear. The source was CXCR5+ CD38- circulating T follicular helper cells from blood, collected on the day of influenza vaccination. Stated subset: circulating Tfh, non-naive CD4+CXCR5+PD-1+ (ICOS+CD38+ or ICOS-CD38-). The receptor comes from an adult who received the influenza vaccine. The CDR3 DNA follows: TGTGCCAGCTCACCAGGGGAGGTGCAGCCCCAGCATTTT. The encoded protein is CASSPGEVQPQHF.